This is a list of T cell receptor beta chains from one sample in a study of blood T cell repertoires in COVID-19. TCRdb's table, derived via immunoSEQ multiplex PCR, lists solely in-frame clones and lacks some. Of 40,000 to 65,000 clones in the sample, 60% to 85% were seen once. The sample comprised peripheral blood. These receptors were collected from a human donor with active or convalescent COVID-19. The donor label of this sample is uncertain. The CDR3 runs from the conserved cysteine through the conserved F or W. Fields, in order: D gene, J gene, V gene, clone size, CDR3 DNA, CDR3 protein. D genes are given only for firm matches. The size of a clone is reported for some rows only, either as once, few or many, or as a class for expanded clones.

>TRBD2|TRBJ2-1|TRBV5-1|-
TGCGCCAGCAGCTTACTAGCGGGAGGGAACAATGAGCAGTTCTTC
CASSLLAGGNNEQFF
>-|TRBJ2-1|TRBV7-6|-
TGTGCCAGCAGCTCGACAGCTAGCTCCTACAATGAGCAGTTCTTC
CASSSTASSYNEQFF
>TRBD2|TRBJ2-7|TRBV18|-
TGTGCCAGCTCACCAGGAGCGGGGGAGAACTACGAGCAGTACTTC
CASSPGAGENYEQYF
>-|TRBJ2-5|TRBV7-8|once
TGTGCCAGCAGCTTAGGCCGGACCGGGGGAGAGACCCAGTACTTC
CASSLGRTGGETQYF
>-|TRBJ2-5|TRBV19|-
TGTGCCAGTAGTAGGTCGTGGCTGGGAGGAGAGACCCAGTACTTC
CASSRSWLGGETQYF
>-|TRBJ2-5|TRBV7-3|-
TGTGCCAGCAGCCGGAGCGGAAACGCCCAAGAGACCCAGTACTTC
CASSRSGNAQETQYF
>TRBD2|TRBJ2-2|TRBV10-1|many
TGCGCCAGCAGTGATGATAAACTAGCGGACGGGGAGCTGTTTTTT
CASSDDKLADGELFF
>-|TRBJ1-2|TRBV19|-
TGTGCCAGTAGTAGACCCGGGGAGGACCGCAGATTAGATGGCTACACCTTC
CASSRPGEDRRLDGYTF
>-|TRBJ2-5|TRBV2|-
TGTGCCAGCACCGCTAGGGTTCCGGGGGAGACCCAGTACTTC
CASTARVPGETQYF
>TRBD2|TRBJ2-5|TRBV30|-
TGTGCCTGGATGATAGCGGGAGGAGGGGAGACCCAGTACTTC
CAWMIAGGGETQYF
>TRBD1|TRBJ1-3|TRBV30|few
TGTGCCTGGATTACAGGGGGCTCTGGAAACACCATATATTTT
CAWITGGSGNTIYF
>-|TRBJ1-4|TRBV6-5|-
TGTGCCAGCACCTGGGGGCCTAATGAAAAACTGTTTTTT
CASTWGPNEKLFF
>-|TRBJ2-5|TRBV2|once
TGTGCCAGCAGTGTGAGAGAGACCCAGTACTTC
CASSVRETQYF
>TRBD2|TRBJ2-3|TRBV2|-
TGTGCCAGCAGCCCCACGGGAGCGGGAGTGCGGGATACGCAGTATTTT
CASSPTGAGVRDTQYF
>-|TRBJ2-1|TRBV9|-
TGTGCCAGTGGAGGCCCTACGTTTCGTGAGCAGTTCTTC
CASGGPTFREQFF
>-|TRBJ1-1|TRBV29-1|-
TGCAGCGTCGCCGACAGAAACACTGAAGCTTTCTTT
CSVADRNTEAFF
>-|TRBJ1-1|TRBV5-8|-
TGTGCCAGCAGCTTCTTGAGCTCTTTATCCCGTGAAGCTTTCTTT
CASSFLSSLSREAFF
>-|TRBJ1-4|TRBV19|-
TGTGCCAGTAGTAGCAGGATTGAAAAACTGTTTTTT
CASSSRIEKLFF
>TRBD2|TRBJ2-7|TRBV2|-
TGTGCCAGCAGTCCGCGGACTAGCGGGTACGAGCAGTACTTC
CASSPRTSGYEQYF
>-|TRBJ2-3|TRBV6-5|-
TGTGCCAGCACCCCGGGGGGCACAGATACGCAGTATTTT
CASTPGGTDTQYF
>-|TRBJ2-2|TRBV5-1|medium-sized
TGCGCCAGCAGCCTCGCAGGAGGAACCGGGGAGCTGTTTTTT
CASSLAGGTGELFF
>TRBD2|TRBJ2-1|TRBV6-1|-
TGTGCCAGCAGTGAAGGACTAGCGAACAATGAGCAGTTCTTC
CASSEGLANNEQFF
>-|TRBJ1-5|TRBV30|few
TGTGCCTGGAGGGGGCAGGGTAACAATCAGCCCCAGCATTTT
CAWRGQGNNQPQHF
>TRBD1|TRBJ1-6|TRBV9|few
TGTGCCAGCAGCGGACAGGGGAACTATAATTCACCCCTCCACTTT
CASSGQGNYNSPLHF
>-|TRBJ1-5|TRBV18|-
TGTGCCAGCTCCCTTAACAGGGATCAGCCCCAGCATTTT
CASSLNRDQPQHF
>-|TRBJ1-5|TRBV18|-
TGTGCCAGCTCACCAGGACGGGACAATCAGCCCCAGCATTTT
CASSPGRDNQPQHF
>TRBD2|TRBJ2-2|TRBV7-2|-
TGTGCCAGCAGTTCCAGGACTAGCGGGTGGGGCGGGGAGCTGTTTTTT
CASSSRTSGWGGELFF
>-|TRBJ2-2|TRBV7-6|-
TGTGCCAGCATAGGGTCGGACTACCACACCGGGGAGCTGTTTTTT
CASIGSDYHTGELFF
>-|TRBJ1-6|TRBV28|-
TGTGCTAGCGAATCACCCCAGGGGTCCAAGCATTCACCCCTCCACTTT
CASESPQGSKHSPLHF
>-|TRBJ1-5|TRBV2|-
TGTGCCAGCAGTCCGGACAACAATCAGCCCCAGCATTTT
CASSPDNNQPQHF
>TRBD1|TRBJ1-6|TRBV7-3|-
TGTGCCAGCACCCGGGACAGGGGGAATTCACCCCTCCACTTT
CASTRDRGNSPLHF
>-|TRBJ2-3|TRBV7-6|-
TGTGCCAGCAGCTTAGGGGGGACTCCCACAGATACGCAGTATTTT
CASSLGGTPTDTQYF
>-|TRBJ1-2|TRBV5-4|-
TGTGCCAGCAGCGTTGATACTTACAGGTCAGACTATGGCTACACCTTC
CASSVDTYRSDYGYTF
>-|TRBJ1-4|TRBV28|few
TGTGCCAGCAGTTTGGGGGCGCTTGAAAAACTGTTTTTT
CASSLGALEKLFF
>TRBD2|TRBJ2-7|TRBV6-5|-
TGTGCCAGCAGAGGGTTGGGTCCCGGGGGGGAGCAGTACTTC
CASRGLGPGGEQYF
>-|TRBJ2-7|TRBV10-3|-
TGTGCCACCTCTGGGAGCAGGTACGAGCAGTACTTC
CATSGSRYEQYF
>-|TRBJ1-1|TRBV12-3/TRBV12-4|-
TGTGCCAGCAGCCCCTTCGCTGAAGCTTTCTTT
CASSPFAEAFF
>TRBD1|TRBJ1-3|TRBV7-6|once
TGTGCCAGCAGCTTGGGACAGGGATCCTCTGGAAACACCATATATTTT
CASSLGQGSSGNTIYF
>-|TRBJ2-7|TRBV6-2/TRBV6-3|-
TGTGCCAGCAGTAGAGGGATTGGGCTCTACGAGCAGTACTTC
CASSRGIGLYEQYF
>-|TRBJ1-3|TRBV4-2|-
TGTGCCAGCAGCCAAGATAGGGGTTCTGGAAACACCATATATTTT
CASSQDRGSGNTIYF
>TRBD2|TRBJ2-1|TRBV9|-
TGTGCCAGCAGCGCAGTAGCGGGGCCGACCTACAATGAGCAGTTCTTC
CASSAVAGPTYNEQFF